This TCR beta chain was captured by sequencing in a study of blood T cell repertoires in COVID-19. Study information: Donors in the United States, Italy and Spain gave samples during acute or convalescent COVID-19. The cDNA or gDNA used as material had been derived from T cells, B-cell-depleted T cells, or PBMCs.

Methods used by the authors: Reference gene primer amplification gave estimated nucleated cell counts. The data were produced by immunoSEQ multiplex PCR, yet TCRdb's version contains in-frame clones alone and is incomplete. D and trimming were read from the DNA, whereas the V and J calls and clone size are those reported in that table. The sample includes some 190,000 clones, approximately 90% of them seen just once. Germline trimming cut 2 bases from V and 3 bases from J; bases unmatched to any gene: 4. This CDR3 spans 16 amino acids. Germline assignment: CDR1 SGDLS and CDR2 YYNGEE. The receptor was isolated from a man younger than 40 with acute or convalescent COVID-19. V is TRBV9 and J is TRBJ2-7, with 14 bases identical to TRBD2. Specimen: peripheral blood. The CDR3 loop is CASSVTGTSGSYEQYF. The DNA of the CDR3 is TGTGCCAGCAGCGTTACCGGGACTAGCGGGAGCTACGAGCAGTACTTC.